These 21 T cell receptor beta chains were sequenced from one sample in a study of sequential checkpoint blockade in melanoma. Regarding treatment: randomized to nivolumab then ipilimumab (arm A) or the reverse (arm B). Assay: immunoSEQ multiplex PCR; the TCRdb copy retains only in-frame clones and omits some. The sample lists 15,000 to 20,000 clones; around 69% were seen once. The specimen was CD8+ T cells sorted from blood (inferred from file names), collected from a patient given nivolumab and ipilimumab in sequence. Receptors were obtained from a human donor with melanoma.

The J gene is TRBJ1-1, the V gene TRBV5-4, with TRBD1 identical over 7 bases. V was pared by 4 bases and J by 6 bases, with 18 bases of the junction left unmatched. There are 17 residues in the CDR3. The germline CDR1 and CDR2 sequences are SGHNT and YYREEE (reference sequence). The CDR3 loop reads CASSVRQGQLSVSEAFF. The CDR3 DNA reads as TGTGCCAGCAGCGTGAGACAGGGTCAACTGTCGGTATCTGAAGCTTTCTTT.

The CDR3, as DNA: TGTGCCAGCAGTTTAATGGGCAATCCCCAAGAGACCCAGTACTTC. Protein: CASSLMGNPQETQYF. This sequence joins TRBV27 and TRBJ2-5, with D unresolved. V was trimmed by 2 bases and J by 1 base, leaving 11 bases between them. The length of the CDR3 is 15 residues. In germline, CDR1 is MNHEY, CDR2 SMNVEV (reference sequence).

In its sample, this clone ranks as medium-sized (0.01 to 0.1%). The rearrangement links TRBV2 to TRBJ2-1; unclear D gene. CDR3 length: 15 residues. V was pared by 3 bases and J by 0 bases, with 9 bases between. Germline CDR1 reads SNHLY; CDR2 reads FYNNEI. The CDR3 coding sequence is TGTGCCAGCAGTGATGGCCTCAACTCCTACAATGAGCAGTTCTTC. As protein: CASSDGLNSYNEQFF.

This clone has more than one count but fewer than ten. The gene calls are TRBV6-4 and TRBJ2-5; 14 bases fit TRBD2. CDR3 length: 16 residues. The V segment lost 0 bases and the J segment 4 bases; nucleotides outside the gene matches: 1. The germline gives CDR1 MRHNA, CDR2 SNTAGT. The CDR3 coding sequence is TGTGCCAGCAGTGACTCGACTAGCGGGGGGGCAGAGACCCAGTACTTC. Translating it yields CASSDSTSGGAETQYF.

The table lists this clone with a few counts. This chain joins TRBV6-4 and TRBJ2-2; 7 positions agree with TRBD2. The germline CDR1 and CDR2 sequences are MRHNA and SNTAGT. Trimming removed 6 bases from V and 3 bases from J; junction bases left unmatched: 4. This CDR3 is built from 14 residues. The CDR3 nucleotides read TGTGCCAGCAGGGGAGGGGCGGACACCGGGGAGCTGTTTTTT. It translates to CASRGGADTGELFF.

This sequence joins TRBV15 and TRBJ1-1, with D tentatively TRBD1 (5 bases). CDR1 is LNHNV, CDR2 YYDKDF, per germline (reference sequence). The germline V and J ends were trimmed by 1 base and 5 bases, with 14 bases remaining between them. The CDR3 consists of 15 residues. CDR3 DNA: TGTGCCACCAGCAGAGTTGGGGGGTCGGGGACTGAAGCTTTCTTT. This encodes CATSRVGGSGTEAFF. Full variable domain (rest looked up from reference TRBV15 and TRBJ1-1): DAMVIQNPRYQVTQFGKPVTLSCSQTLNHNVMYWYQQKSSQAPKLLFHYYDKDFNNEADTPDNFQSRRPNTSFCFLDIRSPGLGDTAMYLCATSRVGGSGTEAFFGQGTRLTVV.

This clone was seen a handful of times. The chain employs TRBV4-3 and TRBJ1-2; tentative D call: TRBD1 (6 bases). Germline-derived CDR1 and CDR2 are LGHNA and YSLEER. The CDR3 totals 13 residues. V was clipped by 5 bases and J by 7 bases, with 14 bases between them. CDR3 residues: CASSYTGSSGYTF. The CDR3 DNA reads as TGCGCCAGCAGCTATACAGGGTCTAGTGGCTACACCTTC.

This chain connects TRBV2 to TRBJ2-5; the D gene is possibly TRBD2 (5 bases). V lost 10 bases and J 4 bases, leaving 22 bases between the germline ends. CDR1 is SNHLY and CDR2 is FYNNEI in the germline V gene. The CDR3 runs 15 residues. The CDR3, as DNA: TGTGCCACGAGAGGGCAGGTTGCGACCCCAGAGACCCAGTACTTC. It codes for CATRGQVATPETQYF. The full variable domain, with the rest looked up from reference TRBV2 and TRBJ2-5, is EPEVTQTPSHQVTQMGQEVILRCVPISNHLYFYWYRQILGQKVEFLVSFYNNEISEKSEIFDDQFSVERPDGSNFTLKIRSTKLEDSAMYFCATRGQVATPETQYFGPGTRLLVL.

The V call is TRBV5-1, the J call TRBJ2-3; 8 nucleotides align to TRBD1. The germline V gene has CDR1 SGHRS and CDR2 YFSETQ. The CDR3 covers 15 residues. Germline trimming cut 0 bases from V and 4 bases from J; bases unmatched to any gene: 4. For the CDR3, the DNA is TGCGCCAGCAGCTTGGCGGCAGGGGGCGCAGATACGCAGTATTTT. Translated: CASSLAAGGADTQYF.

This clone was picked up one time. V and J are TRBV9 and TRBJ1-3; D gene ambiguous. CDR3 length: 15 amino acids. V was trimmed by 0 bases and J by 2 bases, leaving 9 bases between them. Germline V lookup: CDR1 SGDLS, CDR2 YYNGEE. The CDR3: CASSVGGIPGNTIYF. Written as DNA, the CDR3 is TGTGCCAGCAGCGTAGGAGGGATACCTGGAAACACCATATATTTT. Complete variable domain (other parts from reference TRBV9 and TRBJ1-3): DSGVTQTPKHLITATGQRVTLRCSPRSGDLSVYWYQQSLDQGLQFLIQYYNGEERAKGNILERFSAQQFPDLHSELNLSSLELGDSALYFCASSVGGIPGNTIYFGEGSWLTVV.

There are a few counts of this clone. The CDR3 is CASSQLRGDHYEQYF. CDR3 sequence (DNA): TGCGCCAGCAGCCAGCTCAGGGGGGATCACTACGAGCAGTACTTC. This chain uses TRBV4-3 with TRBJ2-7; a possible D gene is TRBD1 (7 bases). This CDR3 is 15 amino acids long. The germline CDR1 and CDR2 sequences are LGHNA and YSLEER. Deletions cut 3 bases from V and 3 bases from J, with 15 bases between.

The chain recombines TRBV2 with TRBJ2-5; D call uncertain. The germline V gene encodes CDR1 SNHLY and CDR2 FYNNEI. The CDR3 runs 16 residues. V lost 4 bases, J lost 1 base, and 16 bases lay in between. CDR3 sequence reads: CASSVRTPDFQETQYF. CDR3 DNA: TGTGCCAGCAGTGTTCGTACTCCCGATTTCCAAGAGACCCAGTACTTC.

This chain joins TRBV6-6 and TRBJ2-7, with a weak D call TRBD2 (5 bases). CDR3 length equals 14 residues. The V end was cut by 6 bases, the J end by 5 bases, with 17 bases between. Germline V lookup: CDR1 MNHNY, CDR2 SVGAGI (reference sequence). CDR3 sequence reads: CASRYITGLDEQYF. The CDR3, as DNA: TGTGCCAGCAGGTATATAACCGGACTTGACGAGCAGTACTTC.

The chain is built from TRBV6-4 and TRBJ1-1; weak D call: TRBD1 (6 bases). CDR3 length equals 17 residues. V shed 2 bases and J shed 4 bases, with 20 bases lying between them. Germline CDR1 MRHNA, CDR2 SNTAGT. The CDR3 is CASSDAAWGGARTEAFF. DNA for the CDR3: TGTGCCAGCAGTGACGCGGCGTGGGGGGGGGCCCGCACTGAAGCTTTCTTT.

The V call is TRBV9, the J call TRBJ2-7, with 10 bases lining up with TRBD1. The CDR3 extends over 15 amino acids. V shed 0 bases and J 4 bases; nucleotides not matched to a gene: 4. The germline V gene has CDR1 SGDLS and CDR2 YYNGEE. The CDR3 sequence is CASSVAEGQGYEQYF. As DNA, the CDR3 is TGTGCCAGCAGCGTAGCAGAGGGACAGGGGTACGAGCAGTACTTC.

This clone appeared once. The DNA for the CDR3 is TGTGCCAGCAGCGTAGCCTGGGTAGCGGGGGACAATGAGCAGTTCTTC. Its translation: CASSVAWVAGDNEQFF. This chain links TRBV9 with TRBJ2-1, with TRBD2 matching over 9 bases. Germline V gene sequence: CDR1 SGDLS, CDR2 YYNGEE. With V trimmed by 0 bases and J by 5 bases, 6 bases remained unmatched. The CDR3 totals 16 residues.

V and J are TRBV7-2 and TRBJ2-5; 8 bases align to TRBD2. The CDR3 has 15 amino acids. CDR1 and CDR2 from the germline V gene are SGHTA and FQGNSA. The J segment lost 5 bases and the V segment lost 4 bases, leaving 9 bases of the junction unmatched. Here the CDR3 reads CASSSTGGTFETQYF. CDR3 nucleotide sequence: TGTGCCAGCAGCTCAACGGGGGGGACTTTTGAGACCCAGTACTTC.

V is TRBV27 and J is TRBJ1-1; unclear D gene. The CDR3 extends over 14 amino acids. V was cut by 2 bases and J by 1 base, with 8 bases left in between. Per the germline V gene, CDR1 is MNHEY and CDR2 is SMNVEV (reference sequence). The CDR3 coding sequence is TGTGCCAGCAGTTTACAAGCGGGGAACACTGAAGCTTTCTTT. Encoded protein: CASSLQAGNTEAFF.

J is TRBJ2-1 and V is TRBV10-1, with 9 bases matching TRBD2. V lost 8 bases, J lost 10 bases, and 15 bases stayed unmatched. The CDR3 has 15 residues. Germline assignment: CDR1 WNHNN and CDR2 SYGVQD (reference sequence). In DNA, the CDR3 is TGCGCCAGCTCCGCGGGGGGGGCGTTTATGGTAGAGCAGTTCTTC. Translation: CASSAGGAFMVEQFF.

The CDR3 reads CASSGAAPYEQYF. As DNA, the CDR3 is TGTGCCAGCAGCGGGGCTGCCCCCTACGAGCAGTACTTC. The chain uses TRBV5-4 and TRBJ2-7; D is perhaps TRBD1 (5 bases). The length of the CDR3 is 13 residues. The germline CDR1 and CDR2 sequences are SGHNT and YYREEE (reference sequence). V was shortened by 4 bases and J by 2 bases, with 10 bases between the two germline ends. The variable domain in full, completed from reference TRBV5-4 and TRBJ2-7, reads ETGVTQSPTHLIKTRGQQVTLRCSSQSGHNTVSWYQQALGQGPQFIFQYYREEENGRGNFPPRFSGLQFPNYSSELNVNALELDDSALYLCASSGAAPYEQYFGPGTRLTVT.

CDR3 sequence: CASSHLDWPGELFF. The CDR3 coding sequence is TGCGCCAGCAGCCATCTGGACTGGCCCGGGGAGCTGTTTTTT. The V and J genes are TRBV4-1 and TRBJ2-2, with D possibly being TRBD2 (5 bases). The V end lost 3 bases, the J end lost 6 bases, and 11 bases lay between the germline ends. The CDR3 length is 14 residues. Germline lookup yields CDR1 MGHRA and CDR2 YSYEKL.